This T cell receptor beta chain comes out of a study of identical twins. Germline V gives CDR1 DFQATT, CDR2 SNEGSKA (reference sequence). This CDR3 is 17 amino acids long. The ends lost 0 bases at V and 5 bases at J; junction bases unmatched: 14. Each CDR3 protein is one row after TCRdb ran MiXCR on the 5' RACE reads. This table holds roughly 720,000 distinct CDR3 sequences, 15% to 20% found once. The same data also went into a second study, on T cells expressing NK-cell markers.

The TCR originated in a woman younger than 30 in good health. The rearrangement uses TRBV20-1 and TRBJ2-5, with TRBD1 identical over 8 bases. Sequenced material: PBMCs. This CDR3 is CSARDAEPTGASETQYF. DNA for the CDR3: TGCAGTGCTAGAGATGCCGAACCGACAGGGGCGTCGGAGACCCAGTACTTC.